This TCR beta chain was identified in a study of metastatic and nonmetastatic thyroid tumors. The overall study: Repertoires from blood and tumor or nodule tissue of malignant and benign thyroid patients were compared. Study-level results: Compared with benign nodules, malignant thyroid tumors were reported to have significantly higher TCR beta diversity in both blood and tumor.

Treatment of any kind had been given to no patient before thyroid surgery. The V segment lost 4 bases and the J segment 7 bases; nucleotides outside the gene matches: 6. From germline, CDR1 is SNHLY and CDR2 FYNNEI. This CDR3 has 14 residues. In the original analysis: Clinicopathological groups supplied CDR3 differences that were used to build a distant-metastasis classifier for papillary thyroid cancer. TCRdb re-clonotyped the PCR reads through MiXCR. TCRdb's processing, not the study's, gives the V and J calls here. Found here are 6,800 or so clones, under 35% of them singletons; the top ten hold 30% to 40%. As regards this clone: Its antigen is unidentified. In the same sample, other DNA sequences code for this CDR3.

Sequenced material: adjacent normal tissue. J is TRBJ2-2 and V is TRBV2; 7 nucleotides align to TRBD2. The TCR originated in a female donor with papillary thyroid cancer or a benign thyroid nodule (not recorded which). Some clones in this sample may be carry-over from other donors' samples. The CDR3 protein is CASSGPGGDGELFF. The CDR3 DNA follows: TGTGCCAGCAGTGGCCCGGGGGGTGACGGGGAGCTGTTTTTT. The full variable domain, rest sourced from reference TRBV2 and TRBJ2-2, is EPEVTQTPSHQVTQMGQEVILRCVPISNHLYFYWYRQILGQKVEFLVSFYNNEISEKSEIFDDQFSVERPDGSNFTLKIRSTKLEDSAMYFCASSGPGGDGELFFGEGSRLTVL.